This TCR beta chain emerged from a study of identical twins' blood T cells. The wider study: About 50 million reads came from approximately twelve libraries, six alpha, six beta.

Study-level findings and limits: Even for out-of-frame TCRbeta, twins reportedly shared V gene usage much more than unrelated donors.

TCRdb reprocessed the 5' RACE reads with MiXCR, giving one entry per CDR3 protein. This sample has fewer than 450,000 distinct CDR3 sequences, with 28% found just once. All three twin pairs grew up together with likely shared infections and vaccines. This CDR3 spans 15 amino acids. V trimming: 7 bases; J trimming: 0 bases; junction bases outside the gene matches: 6. The germline CDR1 and CDR2 sequences are MNHEY and SMNVEV (reference sequence). In its sample, this clonotype was seen a few times. Its antigen is undetermined. The chain carries TRBV27 and TRBJ2-3, with 8 bases identical to TRBD2. The sequencing sample was made of PBMCs. The sequence came from a woman aged 18 to 55 in good health. The CDR3 loop is CASKAGGSSTDTQYF. CDR3 bases: TGTGCCAGCAAGGCGGGGGGTTCTAGCACAGATACGCAGTATTTT.